Below are 14 T cell receptor beta chains sequenced from a single sample in a study of blood T cell repertoires in COVID-19. Assay: immunoSEQ multiplex PCR; the TCRdb copy retains only in-frame clones and omits some. The table includes more than 200,000 clones, approximately 86% detected once. Sequenced sample: peripheral blood. Source of these receptors: a woman of 80 years or more with active or convalescent COVID-19.

The rearrangement uses TRBV2 and TRBJ1-2; tentatively, D is TRBD1 (5 bases). CDR3 length: 14 amino acids. Germline CDR1 is SNHLY and CDR2 is FYNNEI. V lost 3 bases to trimming and J lost 4 bases, with 12 bases between them. The CDR3, as DNA: TGTGCCAGCAGTGATTATTTGGACACCTATGGCTACACCTTC. Its translation: CASSDYLDTYGYTF.

The rearrangement links TRBV15 to TRBJ1-5; the D gene is possibly TRBD1 (6 bases). V dropped 3 bases and J dropped 7 bases, with 16 bases sitting between them. The germline V gene has CDR1 LNHNV and CDR2 YYDKDF (reference sequence). This CDR3 is 15 amino acids long. CDR3 region: CATSSHRVQGQPQHF. The CDR3 DNA is TGTGCCACCAGCAGTCACAGGGTCCAGGGCCAGCCCCAGCATTTT.

The J gene is TRBJ1-6, the V gene TRBV7-8, with a weak D call TRBD1 (5 bases). The CDR3 totals 16 residues. Between the trimmed V and J ends, which lost 7 bases and 1 base, there was a span of 14 bases. Germline CDR1 is SGHVS and CDR2 is FQNEAQ. The CDR3 region has the DNA TGTGCCAGCACCCCAGGGAGGGCGTCCTATAATTCACCCCTCCACTTT. Residues: CASTPGRASYNSPLHF.

As regards this clone: In the same sample, other DNA sequences code for this CDR3. J is TRBJ1-1 and V is TRBV5-1; TRBD1 is a possible D gene (5 bases). This CDR3 has 15 amino acids. V was cut by 0 bases and J by 1 base, with 10 bases left in between. CDR1 and CDR2 from the germline V gene are SGHRS and YFSETQ. CDR3 in DNA: TGCGCCAGCAGCTTGGTTGGGCAGGGGAACACTGAAGCTTTCTTT. Residues: CASSLVGQGNTEAFF.

The CDR3 loop is CASSSGQVGSPLHF. For the CDR3, the DNA is TGTGCCAGCAGCTCGGGACAGGTGGGGTCACCCCTCCACTTT. The J gene is TRBJ1-6, the V gene TRBV5-6; the match to TRBD1 covers 8 bases. V lost 3 bases and J lost 10; bases outside the gene matches: 6. This CDR3 has 14 residues. The germline gives CDR1 SGHDT, CDR2 YYEEEE.

Concerning this clone: Other DNA variants within this sample encode the same CDR3. The chain combines TRBV5-1 with TRBJ1-1; 11 bases agree with TRBD1. The CDR3 is 15 amino acids. Trimming took 0 bases from V and 4 from J; bases not matched to a gene: 2. From germline, CDR1 is SGHRS and CDR2 YFSETQ. In nucleotides, the CDR3 is TGCGCCAGCAGCTTGGCGGGACAGGGGGGCACTGAAGCTTTCTTT. Its protein is CASSLAGQGGTEAFF. The whole variable domain, filled in from reference TRBV5-1 and TRBJ1-1, reads KAGVTQTPRYLIKTRGQQVTLSCSPISGHRSVSWYQQTPGQGLQFLFEYFSETQRNKGNFPGRFSGRQFSNSRSEMNVSTLELGDSALYLCASSLAGQGGTEAFFGQGTRLTVV.

The genes are TRBV7-9 and TRBJ1-1, with 11 bases that match TRBD1. Germline V gene lookup returns CDR1 SEHNR and CDR2 FQNEAQ (reference sequence). V shed 5 bases and J 4 bases; nucleotides not matched to a gene: 9. This CDR3 region has 16 residues. The CDR3 sequence is CASSPLRGTGGTEAFF. In nucleotides, the CDR3 is TGTGCCAGCAGCCCCCTTCGAGGGACAGGGGGCACTGAAGCTTTCTTT. Together with reference TRBV7-9 and TRBJ1-1, the CDR3 gives the full variable domain: DTGVSQNPRHKITKRGQNVTFRCDPISEHNRLYWYRQTLGQGPEFLTYFQNEAQLEKSRLLSDRFSAERPKGSFSTLEIQRTEQGDSAMYLCASSPLRGTGGTEAFFGQGTRLTVV.

The V and J genes are TRBV9 and TRBJ1-6; possible D gene TRBD1, 6 bases. Trimming took off 3 bases at V and 5 bases at J, with 15 bases between the two ends. This CDR3 region has 16 residues. Per the germline V gene, CDR1 is SGDLS and CDR2 is YYNGEE. Written as DNA, the CDR3 is TGTGCCAGCAGCGCCCGAGGACAGAGCCATAATTCACCCCTCCACTTT. It encodes CASSARGQSHNSPLHF. The complete variable domain, with remaining parts taken from reference TRBV9 and TRBJ1-6, reads DSGVTQTPKHLITATGQRVTLRCSPRSGDLSVYWYQQSLDQGLQFLIQYYNGEERAKGNILERFSAQQFPDLHSELNLSSLELGDSALYFCASSARGQSHNSPLHFGNGTRLTVT.

The chain carries TRBV29-1 and TRBJ1-1, with D perhaps TRBD1 (5 bases). The V end lost 6 bases, the J end lost 4 bases, and 15 bases lay between the germline ends. Germline CDR1 and CDR2: SQVTM and ANQGSEA. The length of the CDR3 is 13 residues. This CDR3 reads CSVAQVVGTEAFF. CDR3 coding DNA: TGCAGCGTAGCACAGGTTGTCGGCACTGAAGCTTTCTTT.

The chain employs TRBV2 and TRBJ1-5; TRBD1 matches at 8 bases. Germline lookup yields CDR1 SNHLY and CDR2 FYNNEI. The CDR3 runs to 15 residues. J was trimmed by 6 bases and V by 8 bases; bases with no gene match: 12. The CDR3 DNA reads as TGTGCCAGCTCAGGGGGCAGGGGGATGAGTCAGCCCCAGCATTTT. Its translation: CASSGGRGMSQPQHF.

The rearrangement links TRBV19 to TRBJ1-5; 9 bases match TRBD1. The CDR3 is 15 amino acids. Germline assignment: CDR1 LNHDA and CDR2 SQIVND (reference sequence). The V gene end was trimmed by 5 bases and the J gene end by 6 bases; junction bases not matched to a gene: 8. CDR3 region: CASSPRTGDRQPQHF. CDR3 in DNA: TGTGCCAGTAGTCCCCGGACAGGGGATCGTCAGCCCCAGCATTTT.

This chain connects TRBV5-1 to TRBJ2-5; D may be TRBD1 (5 bases). Trimming shortened V by 2 bases and J by 5 bases, and 13 bases separated the two germline ends. Germline-derived CDR1 and CDR2 are SGHRS and YFSETQ. This CDR3 spans 14 amino acids. CDR3 nucleotide sequence: TGCGCCAGCAGCTTTGGCAGGGAAACGGAGACCCAGTACTTC. Residues: CASSFGRETETQYF.

The genes are TRBV4-2 and TRBJ1-6; D is uncertain. Germline V gene data show CDR1 as LGHNA and CDR2 as YNFKEQ. Deletions cut 0 bases from V and 9 bases from J, with 9 bases between. The CDR3 has 14 residues. The CDR3 DNA reads TGTGCCAGCAGCCAAGAGGTGAGAGGTTCACCCCTCCACTTT. Amino acids: CASSQEVRGSPLHF.

The chain is built from TRBV6-5 and TRBJ2-1; the match to TRBD1 covers 9 bases. Looked up from germline, CDR1 is MNHEY and CDR2 is SVGAGI. CDR3 size: 15 residues. Trimming cost V 0 bases and J 7 bases; bases outside gene matches: 4. CDR3 amino acids: CASSYSGQGKNEQFF. CDR3 nucleotides: TGTGCCAGCAGTTACTCGGGACAGGGTAAAAATGAGCAGTTCTTC.